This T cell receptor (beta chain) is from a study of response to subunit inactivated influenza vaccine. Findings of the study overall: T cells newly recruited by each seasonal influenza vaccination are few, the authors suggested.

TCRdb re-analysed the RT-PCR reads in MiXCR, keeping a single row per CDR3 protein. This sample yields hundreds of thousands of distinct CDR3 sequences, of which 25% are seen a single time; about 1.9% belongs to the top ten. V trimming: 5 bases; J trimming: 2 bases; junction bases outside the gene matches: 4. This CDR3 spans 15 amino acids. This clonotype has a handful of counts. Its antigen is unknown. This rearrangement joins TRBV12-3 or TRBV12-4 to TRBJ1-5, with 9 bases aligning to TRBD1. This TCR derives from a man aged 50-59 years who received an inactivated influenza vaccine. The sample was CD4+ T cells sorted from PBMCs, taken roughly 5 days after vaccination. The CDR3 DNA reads TGTGCCAGCAGTACAGGGGGCTCAGGCAATCAGCCCCAGCATTTT. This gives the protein CASSTGGSGNQPQHF.